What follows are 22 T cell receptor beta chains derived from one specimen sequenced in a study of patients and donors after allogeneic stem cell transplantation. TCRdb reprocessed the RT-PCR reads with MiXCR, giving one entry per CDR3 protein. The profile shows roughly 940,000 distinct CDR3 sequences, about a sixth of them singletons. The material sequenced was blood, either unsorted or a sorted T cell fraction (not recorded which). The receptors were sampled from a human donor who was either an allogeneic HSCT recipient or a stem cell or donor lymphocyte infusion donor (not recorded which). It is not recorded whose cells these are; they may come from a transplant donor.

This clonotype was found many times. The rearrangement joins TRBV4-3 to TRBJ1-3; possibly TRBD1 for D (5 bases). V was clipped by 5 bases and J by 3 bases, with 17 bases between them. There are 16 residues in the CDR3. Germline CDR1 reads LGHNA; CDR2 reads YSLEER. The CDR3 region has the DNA TGCGCCAGCAGCGCGGGACTTAAAGGTGTTGGAAACACCATATATTTT. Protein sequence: CASSAGLKGVGNTIYF.

The CDR3 is CASSLGLQAHYNEQFF. CDR3 in DNA: TGCGCCAGCAGCTTGGGCCTACAGGCACACTACAATGAGCAGTTCTTC. The V and J genes are TRBV5-1 and TRBJ2-1, with TRBD1 as a possible D gene (5 bases). The ends were cut back, 0 bases at V and 3 bases at J, with 13 bases in the middle. Germline V gene sequence: CDR1 SGHRS, CDR2 YFSETQ. The CDR3 is made up of 16 amino acids. Combining the CDR3 with reference TRBV5-1 and TRBJ2-1 gives the whole variable domain KAGVTQTPRYLIKTRGQQVTLSCSPISGHRSVSWYQQTPGQGLQFLFEYFSETQRNKGNFPGRFSGRQFSNSRSEMNVSTLELGDSALYLCASSLGLQAHYNEQFFGPGTRLTVL.

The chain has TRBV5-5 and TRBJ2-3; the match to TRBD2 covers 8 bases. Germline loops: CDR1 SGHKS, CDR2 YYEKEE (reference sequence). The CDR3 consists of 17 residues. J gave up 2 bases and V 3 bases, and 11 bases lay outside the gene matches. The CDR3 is CASSSSGGVPATDTQYF. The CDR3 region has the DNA TGTGCCAGCAGCTCCTCCGGGGGGGTCCCTGCCACAGATACGCAGTATTTT.

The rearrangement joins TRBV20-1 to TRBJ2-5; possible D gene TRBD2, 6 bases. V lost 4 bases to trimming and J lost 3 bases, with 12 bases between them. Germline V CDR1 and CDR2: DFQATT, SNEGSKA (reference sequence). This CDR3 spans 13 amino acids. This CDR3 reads CSATFGGEETQYF. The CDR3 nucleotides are TGCAGTGCTACTTTCGGAGGGGAAGAGACCCAGTACTTC.

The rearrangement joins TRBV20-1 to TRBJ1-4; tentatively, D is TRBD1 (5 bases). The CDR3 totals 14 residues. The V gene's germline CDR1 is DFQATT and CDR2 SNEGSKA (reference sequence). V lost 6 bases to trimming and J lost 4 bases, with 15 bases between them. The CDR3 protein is CSALERGGNEKLFF. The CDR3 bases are TGCAGTGCGCTAGAGCGGGGGGGTAATGAAAAACTGTTTTTT.

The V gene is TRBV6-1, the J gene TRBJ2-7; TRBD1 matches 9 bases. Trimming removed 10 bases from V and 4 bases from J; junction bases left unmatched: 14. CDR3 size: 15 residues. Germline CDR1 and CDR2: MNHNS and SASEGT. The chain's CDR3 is CATKLFDRGVYEQYF. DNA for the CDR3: TGTGCCACAAAACTCTTTGACAGGGGGGTTTACGAGCAGTACTTC.

The CDR3 loop is CAWAPGRTTNTEAFF. Here the CDR3 DNA reads TGTGCCTGGGCACCAGGAAGGACTACGAACACTGAAGCTTTCTTT. The gene calls are TRBV30 and TRBJ1-1; D gene uncertain. V lost 5 bases and J lost 1, with 17 bases in between. From germline, CDR1 is GTSNPN and CDR2 SVGIG (reference sequence). This CDR3 contains 15 residues.

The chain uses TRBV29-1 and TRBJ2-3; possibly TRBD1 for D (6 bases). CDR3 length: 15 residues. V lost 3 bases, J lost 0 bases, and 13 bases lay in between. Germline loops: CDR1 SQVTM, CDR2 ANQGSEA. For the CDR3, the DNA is TGCAGCGTTGATTACAGGGACGGTAGCACAGATACGCAGTATTTT. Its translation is CSVDYRDGSTDTQYF.

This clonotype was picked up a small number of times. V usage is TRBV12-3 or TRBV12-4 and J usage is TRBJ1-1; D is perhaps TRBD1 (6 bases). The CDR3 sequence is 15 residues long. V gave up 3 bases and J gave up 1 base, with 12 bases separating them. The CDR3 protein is CASSFTGAGNTEAFF. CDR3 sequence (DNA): TGTGCCAGCAGTTTTACGGGGGCCGGGAACACTGAAGCTTTCTTT.

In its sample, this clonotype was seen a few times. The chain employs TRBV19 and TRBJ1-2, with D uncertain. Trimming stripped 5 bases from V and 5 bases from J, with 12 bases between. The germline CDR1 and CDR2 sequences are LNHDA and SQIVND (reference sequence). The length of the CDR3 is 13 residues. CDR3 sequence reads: CASSPDGEYGYTF. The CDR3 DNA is TGTGCCAGTAGTCCGGACGGCGAGTATGGCTACACCTTC.

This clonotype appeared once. CDR3 residues: CAAGRDRGHEQYF. CDR3 DNA sequence: TGTGCCGCCGGAAGGGACAGGGGGCACGAGCAGTACTTC. V gene TRBV12-5 combines with J gene TRBJ2-7, with TRBD1 matching 12 bases. The CDR3 spans 13 residues. CDR1 is LGHNT, CDR2 FRNRAP, per germline.

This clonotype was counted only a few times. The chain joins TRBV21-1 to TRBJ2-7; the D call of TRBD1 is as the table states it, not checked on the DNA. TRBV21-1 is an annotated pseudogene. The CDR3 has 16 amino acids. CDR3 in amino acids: CASSKDKGQGSYEQYF. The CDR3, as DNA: TGTGCCAGCAGCAAAGACAAGGGACAAGGCTCCTACGAGCAGTACTTC.

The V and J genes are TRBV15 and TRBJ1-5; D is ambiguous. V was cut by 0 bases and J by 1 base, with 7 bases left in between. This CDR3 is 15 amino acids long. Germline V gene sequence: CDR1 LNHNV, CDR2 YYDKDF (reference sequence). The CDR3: CATSRDLRSNQPQHF. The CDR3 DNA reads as TGTGCCACCAGCAGAGATCTGAGGAGCAATCAGCCCCAGCATTTT.

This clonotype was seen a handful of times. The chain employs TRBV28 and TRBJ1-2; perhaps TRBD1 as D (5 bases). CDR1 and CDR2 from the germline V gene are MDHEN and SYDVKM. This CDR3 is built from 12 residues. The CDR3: CATAGGHYGYTF. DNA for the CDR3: TGTGCTACAGCGGGGGGTCACTATGGCTACACCTTC.

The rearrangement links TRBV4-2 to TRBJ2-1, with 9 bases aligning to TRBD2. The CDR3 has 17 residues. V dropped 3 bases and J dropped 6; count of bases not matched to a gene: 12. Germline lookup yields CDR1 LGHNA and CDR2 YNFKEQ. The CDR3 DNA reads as TGTGCCAGCAGCCACTCCATGGGGGTAGCGGGAGTCAATGAGCAGTTCTTC. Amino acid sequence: CASSHSMGVAGVNEQFF.

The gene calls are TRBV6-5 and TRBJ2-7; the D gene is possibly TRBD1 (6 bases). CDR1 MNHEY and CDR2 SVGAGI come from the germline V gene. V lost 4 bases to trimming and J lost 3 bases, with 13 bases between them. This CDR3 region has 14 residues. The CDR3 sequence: CASSSTTGSYEQYF. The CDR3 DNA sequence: TGTGCCAGCAGTTCCACGACAGGTAGCTACGAGCAGTACTTC.

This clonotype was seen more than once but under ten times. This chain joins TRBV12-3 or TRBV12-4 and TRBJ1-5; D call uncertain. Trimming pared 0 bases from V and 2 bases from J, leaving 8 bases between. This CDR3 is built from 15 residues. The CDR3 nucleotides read TGTGCCAGCAGTTTAGCCCAAAACGGCAATCAGCCCCAGCATTTT. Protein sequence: CASSLAQNGNQPQHF.

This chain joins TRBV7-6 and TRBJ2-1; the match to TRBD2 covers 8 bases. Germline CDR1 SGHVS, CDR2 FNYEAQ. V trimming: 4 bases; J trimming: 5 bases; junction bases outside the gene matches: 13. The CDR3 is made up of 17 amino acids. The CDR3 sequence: CASSYSYKRGRHNEQFF. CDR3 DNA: TGTGCCAGCAGCTACTCCTATAAGCGGGGGAGACACAATGAGCAGTTCTTC.

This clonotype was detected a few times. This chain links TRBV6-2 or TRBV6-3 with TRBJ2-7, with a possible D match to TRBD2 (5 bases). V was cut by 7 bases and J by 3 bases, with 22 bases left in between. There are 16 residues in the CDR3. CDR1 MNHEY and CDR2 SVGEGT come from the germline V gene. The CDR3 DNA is TGTGCCAGCACCAACACTCTAGCTGGGCCTTACTACGAGCAGTACTTC. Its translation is CASTNTLAGPYYEQYF.

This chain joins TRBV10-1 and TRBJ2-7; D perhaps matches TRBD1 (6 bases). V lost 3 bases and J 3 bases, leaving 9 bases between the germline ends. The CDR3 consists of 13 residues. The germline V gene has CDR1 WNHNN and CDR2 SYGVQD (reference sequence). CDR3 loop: CASSDDRLYEQYF. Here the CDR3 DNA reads TGCGCCAGCAGTGATGACAGGCTCTACGAGCAGTACTTC.

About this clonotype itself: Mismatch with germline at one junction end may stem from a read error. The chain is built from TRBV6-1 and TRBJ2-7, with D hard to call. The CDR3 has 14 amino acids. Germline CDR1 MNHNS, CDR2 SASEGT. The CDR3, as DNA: TGTGCCAGCAGTGAATCTCACTTCTCCTATGAGCAGTACTTC. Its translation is CASSESHFSYEQYF.

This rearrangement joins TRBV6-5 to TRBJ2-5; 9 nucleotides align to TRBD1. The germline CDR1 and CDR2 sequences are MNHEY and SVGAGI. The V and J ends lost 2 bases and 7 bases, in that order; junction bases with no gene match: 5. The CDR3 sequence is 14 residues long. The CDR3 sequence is CASSYGDRVGTQYF. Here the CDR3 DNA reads TGTGCCAGCAGTTACGGGGACAGGGTAGGGACCCAGTACTTC.